Below are 10 T cell receptor beta chains sequenced from a single sample in a study of Graves' ophthalmopathy and Graves' hyperthyroidism (dated by TCRdb to 2016 to 2019). Sequencing instrument: Illumina HiSeq 2000. For repertoire sequencing, TCR beta CDR3 regions were amplified from RNA transcripts. A first-round RT-PCR used HTBI primers with the Qiagen OneStep RT-PCR kit, followed by a second-round multiplex PCR, size selection and purification. The public reads were quality trimmed at Q25 with fastp and then assembled into clones with MiXCR by TCRdb, keeping productive beta chains. When rows share a CDR3 protein, they turn into one entry using the most common DNA and genes. For this sample there are 400,000 to 450,000 distinct CDR3 sequences; around 21% appear just once. The ten largest make up around 3.2% of the sample. The sample comprised peripheral blood. The receptor source for this set is a young woman with stable Graves' hyperthyroidism. Donor details come from another sample of the same person, matched by shared clones.

This clonotype was observed a handful of times. One end of the junction fails to match germline, which may point to a read error. V and J are TRBV30 and TRBJ1-1; D ambiguous. Germline CDR1 is GTSNPN and CDR2 is SVGIG (reference sequence). The CDR3 has 14 amino acids. CDR3 sequence (DNA): TGTGTCTGGGTTTTGCCGCCTGCGAACACTGAAGCTTTCTTT. Translated, it gives CVWVLPPANTEAFF.

The chain joins TRBV4-1 to TRBJ2-5, with D unclear. The CDR3 spans 17 residues. CDR1 and CDR2 from the germline V gene are MGHRA and YSYEKL. V was trimmed by 1 base and J by 1 base, leaving 16 bases between them. The CDR3 DNA follows: TGCGCCAGCAGCCAAGGCCGTTTTGGGGATTCCCAAGAGACCCAGTACTTC. Its protein is CASSQGRFGDSQETQYF.

V and J are TRBV20-1 and TRBJ1-2, with D possibly matching TRBD1 (6 bases). CDR3 size: 16 residues. Germline loops: CDR1 DFQATT, CDR2 SNEGSKA (reference sequence). The V gene lost 0 bases and the J gene lost 2 bases, with 16 bases spanning the gap. As DNA, the CDR3 is TGCAGTGCTAGAGATTCGGGGGCCCTACTGAACTATGGCTACACCTTC. This codes for CSARDSGALLNYGYTF.

The table lists this clonotype with a few counts. This chain connects TRBV5-1 to TRBJ1-2; D uncertain. The germline V gene has CDR1 SGHRS and CDR2 YFSETQ. Trimming removed 5 bases at V and 4 bases at J, with 15 bases between. This CDR3 contains 14 residues. CDR3 DNA: TGCGCCAGCAGTCCCGTGGCCCAAGGCTATGGCTACACCTTC. Translating it yields CASSPVAQGYGYTF.

This clonotype has ten or more counts. The chain is built from TRBV20-1 and TRBJ2-3; no firm D call. V was cut by 3 bases and J by 2 bases, with 9 bases left in between. This CDR3 has 13 residues. CDR1 and CDR2 from the germline V gene are DFQATT and SNEGSKA (reference sequence). The CDR3 region is CSASARYTDTQYF. Here the CDR3 DNA reads TGCAGTGCTAGCGCTCGCTACACAGATACGCAGTATTTT.

At least ten counts were recorded for this clonotype. The rearrangement links TRBV6-2 or TRBV6-3 to TRBJ2-7, with unresolved D. V shed 1 base and J shed 2 bases, with 3 bases lying between them. This CDR3 contains 12 residues. The V gene's germline CDR1 is MNHEY and CDR2 SVGEGT. CDR3 nucleotide sequence: TGTGCCAGCAGTTACTACACCTACGAGCAGTACTTC. Its translation: CASSYYTYEQYF.

This clonotype was seen only a few times. The V gene is TRBV12-3 or TRBV12-4, the J gene TRBJ1-2; D remains unclear. CDR3 length equals 12 residues. Deletions cut 4 bases from V and 8 bases from J, with 11 bases between. CDR3 in DNA: TGTGCCAGCAGTTCATGGGAGATGGGCTACACCTTC. Translated, it gives CASSSWEMGYTF.

This clonotype was detected many times. The chain couples TRBV11-2 to TRBJ2-5; perhaps TRBD1 as D (7 bases). This CDR3 has 15 residues. The germline CDR1 and CDR2 sequences are SGHAT and FQNNGV. V lost 5 bases and J 5 bases, leaving 18 bases between the germline ends. This CDR3 reads CASSRRVTGPETQYF. The CDR3 nucleotides read TGTGCCAGCAGCCGGAGGGTGACAGGGCCCGAGACCCAGTACTTC.

This clonotype has ten or more counts. This chain connects TRBV6-2 or TRBV6-3 to TRBJ2-7, with TRBD1 matching 8 bases. Germline CDR1 MNHEY, CDR2 SVGEGT. The junction had 6 bases not matched to a gene; V was cut back by 10 bases and J by 1 base. This CDR3 contains 13 residues. Here the CDR3 reads CATWDRPSYEQYF. CDR3 DNA: TGTGCCACCTGGGACAGGCCTTCCTACGAGCAGTACTTC.

Regarding this clonotype: Being one base from a much bigger clone, this may be a read error. The chain is built from TRBV6-1 and TRBJ1-1; D not resolved. Germline V lookup: CDR1 MNHNS, CDR2 SASEGT. The germline V and J ends were trimmed by 8 bases and 6 bases, with 10 bases remaining between them. The CDR3 extends over 11 amino acids. The CDR3 sequence is CASGDTSEAFF. The DNA of the CDR3 is TGTGCCAGCGGCGACACGTCTGAAGCTTTCTTT.